This T cell receptor (beta chain) was recovered during a study of shared clonotypes between healthy human individuals. CDR1 and CDR2 (germline): MNHNY, SVGAGI (reference sequence). V lost 6 bases and J lost 2; bases outside the gene matches: 7. The CDR3 consists of 15 residues. Original methodology: Because ImmunoSEQ provided only junction sequences with no quality scores, the filtering differed. Sequencing was performed with immunoSEQ multiplex PCR; in TCRdb, only in-frame clones are kept and a portion is missing. That table supplies the V and J calls and clone size; D and trimming were determined from the DNA. The sample lists hundreds of thousands of clones; less than 80% were seen once.

The chain links TRBV6-6 to TRBJ2-7, with 10 bases lining up with TRBD1. This TCR was sampled from a woman aged 30 to 39 in good health. Sample: memory CD4+ T cells sorted from blood. As for subset: CD45RA-negative fraction. CDR3 protein: CASRFDRGLPYEQYF. The CDR3 bases are TGTGCCAGCAGATTCGACAGGGGGCTTCCCTACGAGCAGTACTTC.